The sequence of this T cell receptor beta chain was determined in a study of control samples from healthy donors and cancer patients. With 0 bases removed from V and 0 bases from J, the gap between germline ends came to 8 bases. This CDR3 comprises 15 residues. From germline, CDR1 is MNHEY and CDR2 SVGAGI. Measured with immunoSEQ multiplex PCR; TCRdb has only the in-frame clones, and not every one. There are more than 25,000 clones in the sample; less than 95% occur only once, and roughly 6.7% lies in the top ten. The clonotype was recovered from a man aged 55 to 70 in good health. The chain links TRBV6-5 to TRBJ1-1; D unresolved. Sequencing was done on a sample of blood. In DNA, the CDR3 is TGTGCCAGCAGTTACTCGAAGACTATGAACACTGAAGCTTTCTTT. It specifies CASSYSKTMNTEAFF.